The 5 T cell receptor beta chains presented below share a single source sample, sequenced in a study of blood T cell repertoires in COVID-19. Method: immunoSEQ multiplex PCR; TCRdb's copy keeps in-frame clones and lacks some. The data hold approximately 170,000 clones, with around 86% observed a single time. Sequencing used peripheral blood. These receptors all stem from a man aged 65 to 85 who had recovered from COVID-19.

This chain links TRBV18 with TRBJ2-1, with a tentative D call TRBD2 (5 bases). In germline, CDR1 is KGHSH, CDR2 LQKENI. CDR3 size: 16 residues. Between the trimmed V and J ends, which lost 6 bases and 4 bases, there was a span of 19 bases. CDR3 DNA: TGTGCCAGCTCTTTCGGAGACGCGGGCAGTTACAATGAGCAGTTCTTC. Its protein product is CASSFGDAGSYNEQFF.

The V and J genes are TRBV6-5 and TRBJ2-2; TRBD2 might be the D (5 bases). Trimming left V 0 bases short and J 8 bases short, with 7 bases between. The CDR3 is made up of 13 amino acids. Germline loops: CDR1 MNHEY, CDR2 SVGAGI. The chain's CDR3 is CASSYSRGGELFF. The CDR3 DNA sequence: TGTGCCAGCAGTTACTCGAGAGGGGGGGAGCTGTTTTTT.

The CDR3 is CASSPPRNPYEQYF. DNA of the CDR3: TGTGCCAGCTCACCACCGCGCAACCCCTACGAGCAGTACTTC. The V and J genes are TRBV18 and TRBJ2-7, with D hard to call. This CDR3 contains 14 residues. The germline V gene encodes CDR1 KGHSH and CDR2 LQKENI. Trimming pared 0 bases from V and 2 bases from J, leaving 8 bases between.

This clone showed up just once. The gene calls are TRBV5-1 and TRBJ2-6; 9 bases are shared with TRBD1. The CDR3 length is 18 residues. V dropped 1 base and J dropped 4; count of bases not matched to a gene: 9. The germline gives CDR1 SGHRS, CDR2 YFSETQ. CDR3: CASSLSRDRVAGANVLTF. The CDR3, as DNA: TGCGCCAGCAGCTTGTCCCGGGACAGGGTGGCCGGGGCCAACGTCCTGACTTTC.

The chain combines TRBV5-1 with TRBJ2-3; 10 bases fit TRBD2. Germline assignment: CDR1 SGHRS and CDR2 YFSETQ. The CDR3 is 17 amino acids. V was clipped by 4 bases and J by 3 bases; unmatched bases: 11. The CDR3 spells CASSPYPPSGSTDTQYF. The CDR3 nucleotides are TGCGCCAGCAGCCCTTATCCCCCTAGCGGGAGTACAGATACGCAGTATTTT.